This T cell receptor (beta chain) emerged from a study of a mutant IDH1 vaccine in newly diagnosed glioma. For the study at large: Vaccines began 4-6 weeks after radiotherapy alone, or with temozolomide cycles. Of the patients given treatment, 62.5% were male and approximately 38% were female, and a mean age of about 40 years was recorded. Patients were pretreated with radiotherapy, temozolomide, or both, mostly both. Whole-study results and caveats: Most patients, approximately 92%, showed vaccine-induced immune responses.

Regarding this clone: Its antigen is unidentified.

V shed 4 bases, J shed 4 bases, and the junction held 7 bases outside the gene matches. CDR1 is SGHKS and CDR2 is YYEKEE in the germline V gene (reference sequence). This CDR3 is built from 16 residues. TCRdb's table, derived via immunoSEQ multiplex PCR, lists solely in-frame clones and lacks some. Of 50,000 to 70,000 clones in the sample, about 81% were seen once. The time point is: week 23, last vaccination. In the vaccine, a single dose held 300 ug of the mutant IDH1 20-mer peptide, along with topical imiquimod. This receptor was taken from a woman in her forties with glioma. Some clones in this sample may be carry-over from other donors' samples. This chain connects TRBV5-5 to TRBJ1-5; TRBD1 matches 11 bases. The sequenced sample was PBMCs, obtained from a glioma patient whose treatment included an IDH1 peptide vaccine. CDR3 region: CASSAWDRGRNQPQHF. The CDR3, as DNA: TGTGCCAGCAGCGCCTGGGACAGGGGGAGGAATCAGCCCCAGCATTTT.